This TCR beta chain was identified in a study of blood T cell repertoires in COVID-19. Germline V gene data show CDR1 as LGHNT and CDR2 as FRNRAP. V was pared by 7 bases and J by 4 bases, with 14 bases between. The CDR3 runs 15 residues. Clones were sequenced by immunoSEQ multiplex PCR, and TCRdb holds only the in-frame ones, with some missing. This repertoire shows roughly 200,000 clones, around 86% found once; its top ten account for roughly 3%. The clonotype originates from a man aged 60-69 years with acute or convalescent COVID-19. The sequenced material came from peripheral blood. The chain combines TRBV12-5 with TRBJ1-6; D perhaps matches TRBD1 (5 bases). CDR3 sequence: CASAEGQPYNSPLHF. CDR3 sequence (DNA): TGTGCTAGTGCGGAGGGGCAGCCATATAATTCACCCCTCCACTTT.